The rows below give T cell receptor beta chains drawn from one sample of a study of blood T cell repertoires in COVID-19. Sequencing was performed with immunoSEQ multiplex PCR; in TCRdb, only in-frame clones are kept and a portion is missing. In the table there are approximately 200,000 clones, 85% of which are singletons. Specimen: PBMCs or T cells enriched from blood (not recorded which). Receptors were obtained from a man aged 40-49 years who had recovered from COVID-19. Each CDR3 is given without its conserved first and last residue. Fields, in order: V gene, clone size, J gene, CDR3 protein. For some rows the clone size is stated as once, few or many, or as a class when expanded; others skip it.

>TRBV2|.|TRBJ2-7
ASTAGTYEQY
>TRBV28|.|TRBJ2-7
ASSLRGQYPFFYEQY
>TRBV2|.|TRBJ2-1
ASSVRPGTSGRLEGSYNEQF
>TRBV7-2|.|TRBJ2-7
ASSTTGTSGTYEQY
>TRBV25-1|.|TRBJ2-7
ASSRASGAYEQY
>TRBV19|.|TRBJ2-1
ASSIGTASYNEQF
>TRBV7-3|.|TRBJ2-3
ASSPVAGGGADTQY
>TRBV18|.|TRBJ2-2
ASSPQGARNTGELF
>TRBV7-2|.|TRBJ2-7
ASSWASGSGVYEQY
>TRBV9|few|TRBJ1-3
ASSPEAGSGNTIY
>TRBV25-1|.|TRBJ2-5
ASRDRVNQETQY
>TRBV15|.|TRBJ2-2
ATSPGTGGSGELF
>TRBV24-1|.|TRBJ2-1
ATSDFTKSSYNEQF
>TRBV5-1|.|TRBJ2-5
ASTWQDRGETQY
>TRBV11-1|.|TRBJ1-1
ASTVKQGHTEAF
>TRBV7-3|.|TRBJ2-5
ASSLTGIAGVETQY
>TRBV2|.|TRBJ2-7
ASSVGVGQSDEQY
>TRBV7-3|.|TRBJ2-3
ASSLGLAADTQY
>TRBV2|.|TRBJ2-3
ASSEEWTRVGDTQY
>TRBV3-1/TRBV3-2|.|TRBJ2-1
ASSPSGVRYNEQF
>TRBV11-3|few|TRBJ2-2
ASSLSQFGELF
>TRBV28|few|TRBJ2-7
ASSQVNSGEGPNYEQY
>TRBV6-5|.|TRBJ1-3
ASSYSTGSSTIY
>TRBV7-2|.|TRBJ1-1
ASSLGQNTEAF
>TRBV2|.|TRBJ2-3
ASPSGTDTQY
>TRBV3-1/TRBV3-2|.|TRBJ2-1
ASSLPGTGGTNEQF
>TRBV11-2|.|TRBJ2-2
ASSIIGTSGQTNTGELF
>TRBV5-4|.|TRBJ2-1
ASSPILRDSSRNEQF
>TRBV2|.|TRBJ2-7
ASSESQYDSG
>TRBV19|once|TRBJ2-2
ASSTGTGPNTGELF
>TRBV30|.|TRBJ1-1
AWSVGRNTEAF
>TRBV5-8|once|TRBJ1-1
ASSLALYGHLSTEAF
>TRBV27|few|TRBJ1-6
ASSLSPYLRQGNSPLH
>TRBV10-2|.|TRBJ2-2
ASSVSQGNRELF
>TRBV30|.|TRBJ2-3
AWSGTIDTDTQY
>TRBV6-4|few|TRBJ1-5
AVATGQGNQPQH
>TRBV12-3/TRBV12-4|few|TRBJ1-5
ASRYSNQPQH
>TRBV19|.|TRBJ2-1
ASSIGGRNNEQF